This T cell receptor beta chain was captured in a study of blood T cell repertoires in COVID-19. Study-wide background: Some COVID-19 samples were acute and others convalescent; all came from the United States, Italy and Spain.

In the original workflow: Amplification with reference gene primers provided the estimates of nucleated cell counts. Here immunoSEQ multiplex PCR was the method, and the copy in TCRdb shows in-frame clones only, minus some. The V and J calls and clone size are taken from that table; D and trimming were inferred from the DNA. This table has about 80,000 clones, about 90% appearing once. This receptor was taken from a woman of 80 years or more with acute or convalescent COVID-19. The sequenced sample was peripheral blood.

The CDR3 DNA sequence: TGTGCCAGCAGCACAGGGGAGCCGGCCTACGAGCAGTACTTC. As protein: CASSTGEPAYEQYF. The chain is built from TRBV11-3 and TRBJ2-7; 7 nucleotides align to TRBD1. This CDR3 is built from 14 residues. The V and J ends lost 5 bases and 2 bases, in that order; junction bases with no gene match: 6. Per the germline V gene, CDR1 is SGHNT and CDR2 is YENEEA.